This T cell receptor (beta chain) was retrieved from a study of blood T cell repertoires in COVID-19. Study-level information: Sites across the United States, Italy and Spain contributed samples from acute and convalescent COVID-19. From T cells, B-cell-depleted T cells, or PBMCs came the material, which was cDNA or gDNA.

In the source study's methods: Amplification of reference gene primers was used by the study to estimate nucleated cell counts. Sequenced by immunoSEQ multiplex PCR; TCRdb stores in-frame clones only, minus some. The DNA gave D and trimming, while V, J and clone size come from that table. The profile shows a few hundred thousand clones, around 90% of them singletons. V shed 6 bases and J shed 0 bases, with 6 bases lying between them. The CDR3 has 13 residues. The V gene is TRBV12-3 or TRBV12-4, the J gene TRBJ1-5; D unresolved. The sequencing sample was made of peripheral blood. The TCR sequence derives from a young man with active or convalescent COVID-19. DNA of the CDR3: TGTGCCAGCAGGGCTTTTAGCAATCAGCCCCAGCATTTT. It is translated as CASRAFSNQPQHF.